This TCR beta chain is from a study of radiotherapy plus CTLA-4 blockade in lung cancer. Study results and limitations: TCR clones of tumor origin grew in blood after radiotherapy plus ipilimumab.

With respect to this clone: Antigen specificity is unknown.

Assay used: immunoSEQ multiplex PCR; TCRdb lists only in-frame clones, some missing. The table includes roughly 120,000 clones, about 80% detected once. Between the trimmed V and J ends, which lost 0 bases and 5 bases, there was a span of 9 bases. This CDR3 is built from 14 residues. CDR1 and CDR2 (germline): SGHTA, FQGNSA. The specimen was peripheral blood, collected from a patient treated with radiotherapy plus ipilimumab. This sequence was found in a human donor with non-small cell lung cancer that progressed on radiotherapy plus ipilimumab. Some clones in this sample may be carry-over from other donors' samples. The chain carries TRBV7-2 and TRBJ2-3; D might be TRBD1 (5 bases). The CDR3 region is CASSLAQGLDTQYF. CDR3 coding DNA: TGTGCCAGCAGCTTAGCTCAGGGATTAGATACGCAGTATTTT.